The 32 T cell receptor beta chains below were found in one sample sequenced in a study of T-cell memory formation after mild COVID-19. TCRdb used MiXCR to reprocess the 5' RACE reads, holding one entry per CDR3 protein. The sample includes 450,000 to 650,000 distinct CDR3 sequences, roughly 20% of them seen just once. Material for sequencing was PBMCs or a T cell subset sorted from them (not recorded which). These receptors were obtained from an adult woman who had mild COVID-19 (a few samples of this study predate the infection). Cell type and time point are not known.

This clonotype has at least ten counts. The chain is built from TRBV5-1 and TRBJ2-1; 10 positions match TRBD1. J lost 2 bases, V lost 2 bases, and 4 bases had no gene match. Germline values: CDR1 SGHRS, CDR2 YFSETQ. CDR3 size: 16 residues. This CDR3 is CASSFGTGAAYNEQFF. The DNA of the CDR3 is TGCGCCAGCAGCTTCGGGACAGGGGCGGCCTACAATGAGCAGTTCTTC.

V gene TRBV4-1 combines with J gene TRBJ2-1; TRBD1 matches at 7 bases. Germline trimming cut 0 bases from V and 0 bases from J; bases unmatched to any gene: 5. CDR1 is MGHRA and CDR2 is YSYEKL in the germline V gene. This CDR3 comprises 17 residues. The CDR3 region is CASSQDPGQSSYNEQFF. Here the CDR3 DNA reads TGCGCCAGCAGCCAAGACCCGGGACAGAGCTCCTACAATGAGCAGTTCTTC.

This clonotype was seen more than once but under ten times. The genes are TRBV14 and TRBJ1-1, with 10 bases identical to TRBD1. After removal of 2 bases from V and 6 bases from J, the junction contained 6 bases not matched to a gene. The CDR3 is made up of 15 amino acids. Germline V gene lookup returns CDR1 SGHDN and CDR2 FVKESK. CDR3 sequence reads: CASSQQTGGLAEAFF. As DNA, the CDR3 is TGTGCCAGCAGCCAACAGACAGGGGGCCTAGCTGAAGCTTTCTTT.

There are a few counts of this clonotype. The chain has TRBV29-1 and TRBJ2-1; D gene ambiguous. V was trimmed by 3 bases and J by 4 bases, leaving 19 bases between them. Germline assignment: CDR1 SQVTM and CDR2 ANQGSEA. The CDR3 extends over 16 amino acids. This CDR3 reads CSVDMVTEETYNEQFF. In DNA form, the CDR3 reads TGCAGCGTTGATATGGTGACGGAAGAGACTTACAATGAGCAGTTCTTC.

This clonotype occurred many times. The chain is built from TRBV14 and TRBJ2-3, with 10 bases aligning to TRBD2. The CDR3 contains 19 residues. The germline V gene has CDR1 SGHDN and CDR2 FVKESK. V was clipped by 0 bases and J by 3 bases; unmatched bases: 12. CDR3 bases: TGTGCCAGCAGCCAAGAGCGTCGGAGCGGGAGGGGACCGACAGATACGCAGTATTTT. Protein: CASSQERRSGRGPTDTQYF.

V is TRBV20-1 and J is TRBJ2-5, with D perhaps given as TRBD1 or TRBD2 (5 bases each). Germline CDR1 reads DFQATT; CDR2 reads SNEGSKA (reference sequence). The V end was cut by 6 bases, the J end by 7 bases, with 12 bases between. The CDR3 spans 11 residues. For the CDR3, the DNA is TGCAGTGCCAAAGAGGGGAGGACCCAGTACTTC. Translating gives CSAKEGRTQYF.

This clonotype was recorded a few times. The V and J genes are TRBV12-3 or TRBV12-4 and TRBJ1-3, with no clear D. The CDR3 consists of 15 residues. V lost 3 bases and J 1 base, leaving 10 bases between the germline ends. As DNA, the CDR3 is TGTGCCAGCAGTTTCGTGGCAGGTTCTGGAAACACCATATATTTT. Amino acids: CASSFVAGSGNTIYF.

This chain connects TRBV29-1 to TRBJ2-6, with 8 bases that match TRBD2. Trimming cost V 5 bases and J 0 bases; bases outside gene matches: 3. The CDR3 covers 15 residues. Germline lookup yields CDR1 SQVTM and CDR2 ANQGSEA. The CDR3 region is CSVNAGGSGANVLTF. DNA for the CDR3: TGCAGCGTTAACGCGGGGGGCTCTGGGGCCAACGTCCTGACTTTC.

V and J are TRBV7-2 and TRBJ1-5; D uncertain. The CDR3 is 14 residues long. Germline assignment: CDR1 SGHTA and CDR2 FQGNSA. V lost 1 base and J lost 5, with 9 bases in between. DNA for the CDR3: TGTGCCAGCAGCTTAGAAAAGACCTATCAGCCCCAGCATTTT. It codes for CASSLEKTYQPQHF. The full variable domain, with the rest looked up from reference TRBV7-2 and TRBJ1-5, is GAGVSQSPSNKVTEKGKDVELRCDPISGHTALYWYRQSLGQGLEFLIYFQGNSAPDKSGLPSDRFSAERTGGSVSTLTIQRTQQEDSAVYLCASSLEKTYQPQHFGDGTRLSIL.

The chain recombines TRBV27 with TRBJ2-7, with D maybe TRBD1 (6 bases). Germline-derived CDR1 and CDR2 are MNHEY and SMNVEV (reference sequence). Trimming took 5 bases from V and 1 from J, leaving 12 bases between them. The CDR3 loop spans 14 amino acids. The CDR3 reads CASSRRGSSYEQYF. CDR3 sequence (DNA): TGTGCCAGCAGTCGCAGGGGCTCGTCCTACGAGCAGTACTTC.

This clonotype was recorded a few times. The V call is TRBV25-1, the J call TRBJ2-5; no reliable D call. Germline V CDR1 and CDR2: MGHDK, SYGVNS. This CDR3 spans 11 amino acids. V lost 4 bases to trimming and J lost 5 bases, with 5 bases between them. The DNA for the CDR3 is TGTGCCAGCAGTGTAGCCGAGACCCAGTACTTC. Amino acids: CASSVAETQYF. Full variable domain (remainder filled in from reference TRBV25-1 and TRBJ2-5): EADIYQTPRYLVIGTGKKITLECSQTMGHDKMYWYQQDPGMELHLIHYSYGVNSTEKGDLSSESTVSRIRTEHFPLTLESARPSHTSQYLCASSVAETQYFGPGTRLLVL.

This clonotype was detected only a few times. The chain combines TRBV11-2 with TRBJ2-7, with D unresolved. The CDR3 has 15 residues. Germline V gives CDR1 SGHAT, CDR2 FQNNGV. Trimming shortened V by 5 bases and J by 3 bases, and 17 bases separated the two germline ends. Here the CDR3 DNA reads TGTGCCAGCAGCCCAGCCGGGCATTTGGTCTACGAGCAGTACTTC. Translation: CASSPAGHLVYEQYF.

This sequence joins TRBV5-1 and TRBJ1-1; possibly TRBD1 for D (6 bases). Germline CDR1 and CDR2: SGHRS and YFSETQ. This CDR3 contains 14 residues. Deletions cut 2 bases from V and 3 bases from J, with 11 bases between. The CDR3 is CASSFAGADTEAFF. In DNA, the CDR3 is TGCGCCAGCAGCTTCGCGGGGGCGGACACTGAAGCTTTCTTT.

The chain recombines TRBV15 with TRBJ2-1, with 9 positions matching TRBD1. Germline V lookup: CDR1 LNHNV, CDR2 YYDKDF (reference sequence). The CDR3 is 14 residues long. The V gene end was trimmed by 9 bases and the J gene end by 3 bases; junction bases not matched to a gene: 6. The CDR3 coding sequence is TGTGCCACGACAGGGGGAGACTTCTACAATGAGCAGTTCTTC. It yields the protein CATTGGDFYNEQFF. The entire variable domain, with the rest obtained from reference TRBV15 and TRBJ2-1, is as follows: DAMVIQNPRYQVTQFGKPVTLSCSQTLNHNVMYWYQQKSSQAPKLLFHYYDKDFNNEADTPDNFQSRRPNTSFCFLDIRSPGLGDTAMYLCATTGGDFYNEQFFGPGTRLTVL.

Worth noting for this clonotype: A read error may produce the germline difference seen at one junction end. This chain joins TRBV20-1 and TRBJ2-7; the match to TRBD2 covers 10 bases. The CDR3 runs 14 residues. Germline values: CDR1 DFQATT, CDR2 SNEGSKA (reference sequence). The CDR3 region has the DNA TGCAGTACTAGCGGGGCCATTGAAGGGTACGAGCAGTACTTC. The encoded protein is CSTSGAIEGYEQYF.

The genes are TRBV11-2 and TRBJ2-3, with TRBD2 identical over 8 bases. Per germline, CDR1 SGHAT and CDR2 FQNNGV. V dropped 5 bases and J dropped 2; count of bases not matched to a gene: 9. The CDR3 consists of 16 residues. The DNA of the CDR3 is TGTGCCAGCAGCAGCTTCGAGCGGGGGTACACAGATACGCAGTATTTT. This codes for CASSSFERGYTDTQYF.

This clonotype appeared many times. This chain connects TRBV6-1 to TRBJ1-1, with 10 bases that match TRBD1. Germline V gives CDR1 MNHNS, CDR2 SASEGT. The CDR3 consists of 14 residues. With V trimmed by 7 bases and J by 4 bases, 6 bases remained unmatched. The CDR3 reads CASTRDRGFTEAFF. CDR3 nucleotide sequence: TGTGCCAGCACTCGGGACAGGGGTTTCACTGAAGCTTTCTTT.

The rearrangement links TRBV10-3 to TRBJ1-2; D not certain. CDR3 length: 12 residues. Germline-derived CDR1 and CDR2 are ENHRY and SYGVKD. Trimming pared 4 bases from V and 7 bases from J, leaving 10 bases between. CDR3 nucleotide sequence: TGTGCCATCAGTGGCAGCTTCACTGGCTACACCTTC. This encodes CAISGSFTGYTF.

The V and J genes are TRBV9 and TRBJ2-7, with D unresolved. The CDR3 has 15 amino acids. Trimming shortened V by 4 bases and J by 0 bases, and 14 bases separated the two germline ends. CDR1 SGDLS and CDR2 YYNGEE come from the germline V gene. The CDR3 nucleotides read TGTGCCAGCAGCCCAGATGCTCCCCTCTCCTACGAGCAGTACTTC. Protein: CASSPDAPLSYEQYF.

There are a few counts of this clonotype. The genes are TRBV5-1 and TRBJ2-7; weak D call: TRBD1 (6 bases). Trimming took off 4 bases at V and 4 bases at J, with 24 bases between the two ends. The CDR3 runs to 17 residues. Germline V gives CDR1 SGHRS, CDR2 YFSETQ. CDR3 residues: CASSVQSPQGFSYEQYF. CDR3 nucleotide sequence: TGCGCCAGCAGCGTCCAAAGCCCACAGGGATTTTCTTACGAGCAGTACTTC.

The CDR3 spells CASSLRTNSGNTIYF. The DNA of the CDR3 is TGTGCCAGCAGTTTAAGGACAAACTCTGGAAACACCATATATTTT. The V and J genes are TRBV12-3 or TRBV12-4 and TRBJ1-3; possible D gene TRBD1, 5 bases. Trimming shortened V by 2 bases and J by 0 bases, and 8 bases separated the two germline ends. The CDR3 consists of 15 residues.

The genes are TRBV6-5 and TRBJ1-1; tentatively, D is TRBD1 (5 bases). This CDR3 region has 16 residues. Between the trimmed V and J ends, which lost 6 bases and 4 bases, there was a span of 21 bases. The germline gives CDR1 MNHEY, CDR2 SVGAGI. The CDR3 loop is CASSDRGYGVSTEAFF. The CDR3 DNA follows: TGTGCCAGCAGCGACCGGGGGTATGGAGTGAGCACTGAAGCTTTCTTT.

This chain connects TRBV18 to TRBJ2-1; D is undetermined. Germline V gene data show CDR1 as KGHSH and CDR2 as LQKENI. The CDR3 is made up of 16 amino acids. V was pared by 1 base and J by 0 bases, with 10 bases between. The CDR3 nucleotides are TGTGCCAGCTCACCACAGGGCCCGAGCTCCTACAATGAGCAGTTCTTC. Its protein product is CASSPQGPSSYNEQFF.

J is TRBJ2-5 and V is TRBV4-1, with 9 bases lining up with TRBD2. The CDR3 runs 15 residues. The V segment lost 6 bases and the J segment 3 bases; nucleotides outside the gene matches: 8. Germline assignment: CDR1 MGHRA and CDR2 YSYEKL. The CDR3 spells CASSPLAGKEETQYF. The CDR3 DNA reads as TGCGCCAGCAGTCCCCTAGCGGGGAAGGAAGAGACCCAGTACTTC.

This clonotype turned up a few times. The V call is TRBV10-3, the J call TRBJ2-4, with 7 bases that match TRBD1. J was trimmed by 5 bases and V by 3 bases; bases with no gene match: 4. From germline, CDR1 is ENHRY and CDR2 SYGVKD. CDR3 length equals 14 residues. CDR3: CAISDPGTENIQYF. The CDR3 nucleotides read TGTGCCATCAGTGACCCCGGGACAGAAAACATTCAGTACTTC.

The chain combines TRBV20-1 with TRBJ1-1; the D is unclear. The germline V and J ends were trimmed by 3 bases and 4 bases, with 12 bases remaining between them. Germline loops: CDR1 DFQATT, CDR2 SNEGSKA (reference sequence). The CDR3 consists of 13 residues. CDR3: CSASDPAATEAFF. The CDR3 coding sequence is TGCAGTGCTAGCGACCCGGCGGCCACTGAAGCTTTCTTT.

The CDR3 protein is CSAAIAGVDEQYF. The CDR3 DNA reads as TGCAGTGCAGCCATAGCGGGAGTTGACGAGCAGTACTTC. V gene TRBV20-1 combines with J gene TRBJ2-7, with TRBD2 matching 9 bases. V was clipped by 6 bases and J by 5 bases; unmatched bases: 8. Germline V gene sequence: CDR1 DFQATT, CDR2 SNEGSKA (reference sequence). The CDR3 totals 13 residues.

V and J are TRBV11-2 and TRBJ1-6, with no clear D. Per germline, CDR1 SGHAT and CDR2 FQNNGV. With 5 bases removed from V and 9 bases from J, the gap between germline ends came to 20 bases. This CDR3 has 16 amino acids. For the CDR3, the DNA is TGTGCCAGCAGCCCTCTCCATGGGGAGTCGGGTTCACCCCTCCACTTT. Its protein product is CASSPLHGESGSPLHF. Together with reference TRBV11-2 and TRBJ1-6, the CDR3 gives the full variable domain: EAGVAQSPRYKIIEKRQSVAFWCNPISGHATLYWYQQILGQGPKLLIQFQNNGVVDDSQLPKDRFSAERLKGVDSTLKIQPAKLEDSAVYLCASSPLHGESGSPLHFGNGTRLTVT.

J is TRBJ1-5 and V is TRBV19; D perhaps matches TRBD1 (5 bases). The germline CDR1 and CDR2 sequences are LNHDA and SQIVND (reference sequence). The length of the CDR3 is 15 residues. The V and J ends lost 5 bases and 9 bases respectively, with 20 bases between them. As DNA, the CDR3 is TGTGCCAGTAGTGCGCCGGACACCATTAAGCGGCCCCAGCATTTT. Residues: CASSAPDTIKRPQHF.

This clonotype was counted only a few times. The chain uses TRBV5-1 and TRBJ1-1; TRBD1 matches at 7 bases. The CDR3 runs to 14 residues. V gave up 4 bases and J gave up 3 bases; unmatched junction bases: 6. CDR1 SGHRS and CDR2 YFSETQ come from the germline V gene. In DNA, the CDR3 is TGCGCCAGCAGCCGATTCAGGGGGGACACTGAAGCTTTCTTT. It yields the protein CASSRFRGDTEAFF.

The genes are TRBV7-9 and TRBJ1-2; the D is unclear. V was cut by 5 bases and J by 8 bases, with 6 bases left in between. Germline V gene lookup returns CDR1 SEHNR and CDR2 FQNEAQ (reference sequence). There are 10 residues in the CDR3. The chain's CDR3 is CASSAEGYTF. Written as DNA, the CDR3 is TGTGCCAGCAGCGCCGAAGGCTACACCTTC.

Many counts were recorded for this clonotype. The chain joins TRBV12-3 or TRBV12-4 to TRBJ2-7; TRBD2 agrees at 12 bases. The CDR3 is 15 amino acids. The V gene end was trimmed by 6 bases and the J gene end by 0 bases; junction bases not matched to a gene: 3. The CDR3 DNA reads TGTGCCAGCAGGCCGACTAGCGGGAGCTCCTACGAGCAGTACTTC. This encodes CASRPTSGSSYEQYF.